This T cell receptor beta chain was captured by sequencing in a study of blood T cell repertoires in COVID-19 (dated by TCRdb to 2020 to 2022). Notes on the research overall: Collaborator samples came from the United States, Italy and Spain and covered acute and convalescent phases of COVID-19. The prospective study material was composed of cDNA or gDNA derived from T cells, B-cell-depleted T cells, or PBMCs. Deeply sampled blood TCRbeta repertoires from subjects exposed to, actively infected with, or recovered from COVID-19 were included in the dataset. The repertoires were made available in a free public database intended to serve as a resource for research on the immune response to SARS-CoV-2. Samples were obtained from the ongoing ImmuneRACE study (first 160 participants) and from 1,254 subjects provided by 6 global collaborators. A de-identified subject ID, COVID-19 status, age in years and sex were almost always included in the sample metadata. Where available, HLA class I and class II types were taken from metadata supplied by the sample provider and were not determined by assay-based typing.

Enrolling through a virtual design, the prospective study's participants ranged in age from about 18 to 89 years and lived across some 23 United States geographic areas. In the prospective study, participants were assigned to cohorts based on the clinical history participants reported in a screening survey and a study questionnaire. Recovered participants in ImmuneRACE Cohort 3 were defined as having two consecutive negative NP/OP PCR tests, clearance from a healthcare professional, or resolution of symptoms. Each participant in the prospective study had whole blood, serum and a nasopharyngeal or oropharyngeal swab collected by mobile phlebotomists. Additional blood draws and questionnaires over an approximately 2-month period could optionally be provided by prospective study participants. Before DNA extraction, blood samples from the prospective study were shipped at room temperature or frozen.

With regard to this clone: There is no known antigen for this receptor. Base qualities are not at hand, and no much larger clone is one base apart.

TCRbeta CDR3 regions were amplified from genomic DNA using the immunoSEQ Assay, a bias-controlled multiplex PCR. On the study's bioinformatics: Nucleated cell counts per sample were estimated from amplification of reference gene primers within the assay. Sequence reads were collapsed and filtered to measure the absolute abundance of every unique TCRbeta CDR3 rearrangement. For each sample, productive Simpson clonality was calculated as the square root of Simpson's diversity index over productive rearrangements. TCRdb mirrors the immuneACCESS table, restricted to in-frame sequences. Some clones are absent from its copies; in checked studies, under half trace to an unresolved V gene, and the reason for the others is unknown. The DNA was the basis for D and trimming; V, J and clone size are from that table. Recorded for this sample are fewer than 400,000 clones; 80% to 90% of them occurred a single time. About a tenth of the sample goes to the ten largest clones.

The investigation overall reported the following: Clinical and demographic metadata were provided uncurated, with the amount varying by source and participant.

From its cysteine to its phenylalanine, the CDR3 spans 14 amino acids. Of all the DNA, just the CDR3 is kept, 42 bases in frame from base 1. CDR1 and CDR2 were assigned from the germline V gene (reference sequence) as MNHEY and SMNVEV. V loses 8 bases, J loses 2 bases, and the germline ends lie 15 bases apart. The sample taken for sequencing was PBMCs or T cells enriched from blood (not recorded which). The TCR originated in a woman aged 45-65 years who had recovered from COVID-19. The V gene is TRBV27 and the J gene is TRBJ1-2; TRBD1 might be the D gene, on 6 matching bases. For the CDR3, the sequence is CASGELTGNYGYTF. Read as DNA, the sequence is TGTGCCAGCGGAGAATTGACAGGAAACTATGGCTACACCTTC.